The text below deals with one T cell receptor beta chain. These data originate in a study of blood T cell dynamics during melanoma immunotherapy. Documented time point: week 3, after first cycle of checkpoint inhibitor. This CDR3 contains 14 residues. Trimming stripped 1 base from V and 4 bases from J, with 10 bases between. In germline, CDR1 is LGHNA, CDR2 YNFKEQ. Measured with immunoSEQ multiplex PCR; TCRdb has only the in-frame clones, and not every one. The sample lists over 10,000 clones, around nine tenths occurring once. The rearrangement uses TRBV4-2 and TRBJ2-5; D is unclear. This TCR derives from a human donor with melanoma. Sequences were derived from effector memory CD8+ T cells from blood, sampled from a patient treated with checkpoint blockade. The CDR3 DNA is TGTGCCAGCAGCCAAGGCCAAAACCCAGAGACCCAGTACTTC. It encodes CASSQGQNPETQYF.